These T cell receptor beta chains were read from a single sample in a study of control samples from healthy donors and cancer patients. Libraries were prepared by immunoSEQ multiplex PCR; TCRdb keeps only in-frame clonotypes and omits some of them. There are tens of thousands of clones in the sample; 91% occur only once, and 15% to 19% lies in the top ten. The specimen sequenced was blood. The receptors were gathered from a man aged 25 to 45 in good health. Each CDR3 is given with its conserved first and last residue. Fields, in order: V gene, D gene, J gene, CDR3 DNA, CDR3 protein. The D gene is left open where the match is weak.

>TRBV19|TRBD1|TRBJ1-5
TGTGCCAGTAGTATGGGACAGGGTCTCCATCAGCCCCAGCATTTT
CASSMGQGLHQPQHF
>TRBV28|.|TRBJ2-4
TGTGCCAGCAGCCCTCAGTCGGGGGCCAAAAACATTCAGTACTTC
CASSPQSGAKNIQYF
>TRBV14|TRBD1|TRBJ2-2
TGTGCCAGCAGCCGAGAAACAGGGGTTACCGGGGAGCTGTTTTTT
CASSRETGVTGELFF
>TRBV4-3|TRBD1|TRBJ1-2
TGCGCCAGCAGCCAAGACAGGGGGTCTAACTATGGCTACACCTTC
CASSQDRGSNYGYTF
>TRBV2|TRBD1|TRBJ2-5
TGTGCCAGCTCGACAGGGTTAATTGAGGAGTACTTC
CASSTGLIEEYF
>TRBV5-1|TRBD1|TRBJ1-1
TGCGCCAGCAGCCTGCAACAGGGGGCACAGACTGAAGCTTTCTTT
CASSLQQGAQTEAFF
>TRBV6-5|TRBD1|TRBJ1-2
TGTGCCAGCAGTATACAGGGGTATGGCTACACCTTC
CASSIQGYGYTF
>TRBV5-6|TRBD1|TRBJ1-2
TGTGCCAGCAGCTTGGGGACAGGGGCAGCTGAGGGCTACACCTTC
CASSLGTGAAEGYTF
>TRBV7-2|TRBD2|TRBJ2-3
TGTGCCAGCAGCTTCCTAGCGGGAGTTCAGATAGATACGCAGTATTTT
CASSFLAGVQIDTQYF
>TRBV4-3|.|TRBJ1-2
TGCGCCAGCAGCCAAGATCCAGACAGCATACCATATGGCTACACCTTC
CASSQDPDSIPYGYTF
>TRBV30|.|TRBJ2-5
TGTGCCTGGAGCCCCGGCGGAGAGACCCAGTACTTC
CAWSPGGETQYF
>TRBV9|.|TRBJ2-1
TGTGCCAGCAGCGAGGGACCGAACTCCTACAATGAGCAGTTCTTC
CASSEGPNSYNEQFF
>TRBV7-4|.|TRBJ1-2
TGTGCCAGCAGCTCAGCGGGGGGCTGGGGCTACACCTTC
CASSSAGGWGYTF
>TRBV7-9|TRBD2|TRBJ2-2
TGTGCCAGCAGCTTACCTCTAGCGGGGGGACCCGGGGAGCTGTTTTTT
CASSLPLAGGPGELFF
>TRBV19|TRBD2|TRBJ2-5
TGTGCCAGTAGTACACTAGCGGGGGGGCTGGAGACCCAGTACTTC
CASSTLAGGLETQYF
>TRBV5-1|TRBD1|TRBJ2-5
TGCGCCAGCAGCTTGTTACCGGACAGGGGGGAGACCCAGTACTTC
CASSLLPDRGETQYF
>TRBV5-1|.|TRBJ1-1
TGCGCCAGCAGCTTGGAGAGGGTGGGGGACACTGAAGCTTTCTTT
CASSLERVGDTEAFF
>TRBV18|TRBD1|TRBJ2-4
TGTGCCAGCTCACCGGGGACAGAGGAAAACATTCAGTACTTC
CASSPGTEENIQYF
>TRBV6-5|TRBD2|TRBJ2-7
TGTGCCAGCAGTTCGGCTAGCGGGAGGGTGAAGGAGCAGTACTTC
CASSSASGRVKEQYF
>TRBV2|TRBD1|TRBJ2-6
TGTGCCAGCAGGGACAGGGCTGGGGCCAACGTCCTGACTTTC
CASRDRAGANVLTF
>TRBV7-8|.|TRBJ1-3
TGTGCCAGCAGCTTAGCGGGCCAGGCTGGAAACACCATATATTTT
CASSLAGQAGNTIYF
>TRBV18|.|TRBJ1-3
TGTGCCAGCTCACCAGGGAATCCTGGAAACACCATATATTTT
CASSPGNPGNTIYF